The 24 T cell receptor beta chains below come from one sample, sequenced in a study of identical twins. TCRdb re-called the 5' RACE reads through MiXCR, storing one row per CDR3 protein. The table lists some 560,000 distinct CDR3 sequences, 9.6% of them singletons. The same specimen was also included in a second study, on yellow fever vaccine responses in identical twins.

Material: PBMCs. The source is a woman in her late teens or twenties in good health.

Notes on this clonotype: The junction and the germline gene differ at one end; a read error may be behind it. This chain uses TRBV3-1 with TRBJ1-6; D possibly corresponds to TRBD1 (5 bases). Germline CDR1 is LGHDT and CDR2 is YNNKEL (reference sequence). The length of the CDR3 is 15 residues. The CDR3 here is CASSQEGSANSPPHF. CDR3 DNA sequence: TGTGCCTCCTCCCAAGAGGGGAGCGCCAATTCACCCCCCCACTTT. The variable domain in full, completed from reference TRBV3-1 and TRBJ1-6, reads DTAVSQTPKYLVTQMGNDKSIKCEQNLGHDTMYWYKQDSKKFLKIMFSYNNKELIINETVPNRFSPKSPDKAHLNLHINSLELGDSAVYFCASSQEGSANSPPHFGNGTRLTVT.

This clonotype was seen only a few times. The genes are TRBV5-5 and TRBJ2-7; D not certain. V gave up 4 bases and J gave up 3 bases, with 14 bases separating them. The CDR3 sequence is 14 residues long. The V gene's germline CDR1 is SGHKS and CDR2 YYEKEE (reference sequence). The CDR3 coding sequence is TGTGCCAGCAGCCCCAGTGTGTCAGTCTACGAGCAGTACTTC. Amino acids: CASSPSVSVYEQYF.

Many counts were recorded for this clonotype. The chain joins TRBV29-1 to TRBJ2-1; 7 bases align to TRBD1. V shed 8 bases and J 9 bases; nucleotides not matched to a gene: 10. Germline CDR1 is SQVTM and CDR2 is ANQGSEA. The CDR3 has 12 amino acids. The CDR3 DNA sequence: TGCAGCACCAATCAGGGGGTGGGTGAGCAGTTCTTC. Its protein product is CSTNQGVGEQFF.

The CDR3 nucleotides read TGCGCCAGCAGCCAAAACACTGGAAACACCATATATTTT. Its protein product is CASSQNTGNTIYF. This chain connects TRBV4-3 to TRBJ1-3, with D hard to call. Trimming took 2 bases from V and 2 from J, leaving 4 bases between them. This CDR3 is built from 13 residues. Germline CDR1 and CDR2: LGHNA and YSLEER.

The chain employs TRBV20-1 and TRBJ2-3; D is perhaps TRBD2 (5 bases). The V gene lost 5 bases and the J gene lost 1 base, with 13 bases spanning the gap. Germline CDR1 is DFQATT and CDR2 is SNEGSKA (reference sequence). This CDR3 spans 14 amino acids. CDR3 DNA sequence: TGCAGTGCTTCCTCTAGCTCCGGCACAGATACGCAGTATTTT. It translates to CSASSSSGTDTQYF.

The sample holds a few counts of this clonotype. The J gene is TRBJ2-1, the V gene TRBV11-2; a weak D match, TRBD1 (6 bases). Deletions cut 4 bases from V and 2 bases from J, with 12 bases between. Germline V CDR1 and CDR2: SGHAT, FQNNGV. The CDR3 runs 15 residues. In DNA, the CDR3 is TGTGCCAGCAGCTCCGGGACACCGACCTACAATGAGCAGTTCTTC. This sequence encodes CASSSGTPTYNEQFF.

This clonotype occurred a few times. The chain joins TRBV15 to TRBJ2-7; D gene ambiguous. Germline V gene lookup returns CDR1 LNHNV and CDR2 YYDKDF (reference sequence). The CDR3 sequence is 12 residues long. The V and J ends lost 3 bases and 3 bases respectively, with 6 bases between them. The CDR3 region has the DNA TGTGCCACCAGCAGTTACTTCTACGAGCAGTACTTC. It specifies CATSSYFYEQYF.

This clonotype has just a few counts. The chain recombines TRBV7-9 with TRBJ2-7; 8 nucleotides agree with TRBD1. The CDR3 contains 14 residues. Trimming at V came to 5 bases and at J to 5 bases, leaving 8 bases not matched to a gene. The germline V gene encodes CDR1 SEHNR and CDR2 FQNEAQ (reference sequence). CDR3: CASSARDRNNEQYF. CDR3 coding DNA: TGTGCCAGCAGCGCCAGGGACAGGAACAACGAGCAGTACTTC.

This clonotype showed up many times. V and J are TRBV20-1 and TRBJ2-1; maybe TRBD2 (6 bases). Germline CDR1 reads DFQATT; CDR2 reads SNEGSKA (reference sequence). The CDR3 is made up of 12 amino acids. The V and J ends lost 8 bases and 13 bases respectively, with 21 bases between them. The CDR3 DNA reads as TGCAGTCCCCAAGCGGGTCCAGACGATCAGTTCTTC. Protein: CSPQAGPDDQFF.

This clonotype has at least ten counts. The chain recombines TRBV5-1 with TRBJ2-7; 7 bases map to TRBD2. J lost 2 bases, V lost 2 bases, and 4 bases had no gene match. This CDR3 has 14 residues. Germline V gene data show CDR1 as SGHRS and CDR2 as YFSETQ. CDR3 nucleotide sequence: TGCGCCAGCAGCTTAAGCGCGGGAGCCTACGAGCAGTACTTC. It translates to CASSLSAGAYEQYF.

This clonotype was observed at least ten times. The chain carries TRBV11-2 and TRBJ2-7; D may match TRBD1 or TRBD2 (7 bases each). The germline V gene encodes CDR1 SGHAT and CDR2 FQNNGV. This CDR3 region has 15 residues. The V end was cut by 4 bases, the J end by 4 bases, with 17 bases between. The CDR3 DNA reads as TGTGCCAGCAGCTCCACCCAGGGGGGAGGGTACGAGCAGTACTTC. It codes for CASSSTQGGGYEQYF.

V is TRBV20-1 and J is TRBJ2-1; 8 nucleotides agree with TRBD2. V gave up 5 bases and J gave up 7 bases; unmatched junction bases: 10. The CDR3 consists of 14 residues. Germline values: CDR1 DFQATT, CDR2 SNEGSKA (reference sequence). The CDR3 sequence is CSAARGGESNEQFF. In nucleotides, the CDR3 is TGCAGTGCTGCTCGGGGGGGGGAGTCGAATGAGCAGTTCTTC.

This clonotype has just a few counts. The chain links TRBV2 to TRBJ2-7; D not resolved. The CDR3 extends over 14 amino acids. The germline V gene has CDR1 SNHLY and CDR2 FYNNEI. V lost 6 bases and J lost 3, with 15 bases in between. Here the CDR3 reads CASSDNAAYYEQYF. The DNA for the CDR3 is TGTGCCAGCAGCGATAACGCGGCCTACTACGAGCAGTACTTC.

In this sample, this clonotype turned up a few times. The chain links TRBV20-1 to TRBJ1-6, with D perhaps TRBD1 (5 bases). The CDR3 contains 15 residues. V dropped 7 bases and J dropped 5 bases, with 18 bases sitting between them. Germline lookup yields CDR1 DFQATT and CDR2 SNEGSKA (reference sequence). The CDR3: CSVSERGFDNSPLHF. The CDR3 DNA is TGCAGTGTCTCTGAGCGGGGGTTTGATAATTCACCCCTCCACTTT.

This clonotype has ten or more counts. The chain has TRBV7-8 and TRBJ2-1; D is perhaps TRBD1 or TRBD2 (5 bases each). V was clipped by 4 bases and J by 1 base, with 17 bases between them. CDR1 and CDR2 from the germline V gene are SGHVS and FQNEAQ. There are 17 residues in the CDR3. Written as DNA, the CDR3 is TGTGCCAGCAGCTCCCCGGGGCTCCCCGAGTCCTACAATGAGCAGTTCTTC. This codes for CASSSPGLPESYNEQFF.

This clonotype was seen a handful of times. This chain joins TRBV29-1 and TRBJ2-3; weak D call: TRBD2 (7 bases). The V and J ends lost 6 bases and 0 bases respectively, with 19 bases between them. This CDR3 region has 16 residues. CDR1 is SQVTM, CDR2 ANQGSEA, per germline. This CDR3 reads CSVGKGGAPSTDTQYF. The CDR3 bases are TGCAGCGTGGGAAAAGGGGGGGCCCCTAGCACAGATACGCAGTATTTT.

The rearrangement uses TRBV7-9 and TRBJ2-1; the match to TRBD2 covers 11 bases. V shed 4 bases, J shed 8 bases, and the junction held 7 bases outside the gene matches. This CDR3 is 15 amino acids long. Germline V CDR1 and CDR2: SEHNR, FQNEAQ (reference sequence). The CDR3 loop reads CASSSRLAGIDEQFF. The CDR3 DNA follows: TGTGCCAGCAGCTCCAGACTAGCGGGAATCGATGAGCAGTTCTTC.

This clonotype was seen more than once but under ten times. This rearrangement joins TRBV27 to TRBJ2-1, with D unclear. Germline lookup yields CDR1 MNHEY and CDR2 SMNVEV (reference sequence). The CDR3 runs 13 residues. V lost 7 bases to trimming and J lost 9 bases, with 16 bases between them. This CDR3 is CASTVAAGREQFF. The CDR3 nucleotides read TGTGCCAGCACCGTGGCGGCAGGTCGTGAGCAGTTCTTC.

This clonotype turned up a few times. The chain recombines TRBV19 with TRBJ2-1, with 9 positions matching TRBD1. Trimming removed 6 bases from V and 7 bases from J; junction bases left unmatched: 10. CDR1 is LNHDA and CDR2 is SQIVND in the germline V gene (reference sequence). CDR3 length: 15 residues. CDR3 sequence: CASRHKGQGGNEQFF. The DNA for the CDR3 is TGTGCCAGTAGACACAAGGGACAGGGTGGGAATGAGCAGTTCTTC.

This clonotype was counted between two and nine times. V is TRBV29-1 and J is TRBJ2-5; 7 positions match TRBD1. Germline CDR1 SQVTM, CDR2 ANQGSEA. The CDR3 totals 14 residues. Losses at the gene ends were 0 bases for V and 5 bases for J; bases not matched to a gene: 6. In DNA, the CDR3 is TGCAGCGTTGAAGATTGGACAGGACCGGAGACCCAGTACTTC. Its translation is CSVEDWTGPETQYF.

This clonotype was seen repeatedly, ten times or more. The J gene is TRBJ2-1, the V gene TRBV3-1, with D tentatively TRBD1 or TRBD2 (5 bases each). The CDR3 loop spans 12 amino acids. The ends were cut back, 0 bases at V and 9 bases at J, with 6 bases in the middle. Germline CDR1 LGHDT, CDR2 YNNKEL (reference sequence). CDR3 sequence reads: CASSQDGGEQFF. CDR3 DNA sequence: TGTGCCAGCAGCCAAGATGGGGGTGAGCAGTTCTTC.

This clonotype turned up a few times. This rearrangement joins TRBV11-2 to TRBJ2-7; TRBD1 matches at 8 bases. V lost 5 bases and J lost 10; bases outside the gene matches: 7. The germline CDR1 and CDR2 sequences are SGHAT and FQNNGV. The CDR3 has 12 residues. In DNA, the CDR3 is TGTGCCAGCAGCCCACGGACAGGGCACCAGTACTTC. Translation: CASSPRTGHQYF. The complete variable domain, with remaining parts taken from reference TRBV11-2 and TRBJ2-7, reads EAGVAQSPRYKIIEKRQSVAFWCNPISGHATLYWYQQILGQGPKLLIQFQNNGVVDDSQLPKDRFSAERLKGVDSTLKIQPAKLEDSAVYLCASSPRTGHQYFGPGTRLTVT.

This clonotype has at least ten counts. The genes are TRBV20-1 and TRBJ1-3, with unresolved D. The CDR3 totals 12 residues. Deletions cut 3 bases from V and 6 bases from J, with 9 bases between. Germline CDR1 DFQATT, CDR2 SNEGSKA (reference sequence). The CDR3 DNA follows: TGCAGTGCTAGGGTTCTCACAAACACCATATATTTT. Amino acids: CSARVLTNTIYF.

The CDR3: CASSQTGGSSYEQYF. The CDR3 DNA reads as TGTGCCAGCAGCCAGACAGGGGGGAGCTCCTACGAGCAGTACTTC. The rearrangement uses TRBV7-2 and TRBJ2-7; the match to TRBD1 covers 9 bases. V was pared by 5 bases and J by 0 bases, with 5 bases of the junction left unmatched. This CDR3 spans 15 amino acids. Germline loops: CDR1 SGHTA, CDR2 FQGNSA.